Each of the 21 T cell receptor beta chains below was sequenced from the same sample in a study of blood T cell repertoires in COVID-19. Only in-frame clones appear in the TCRdb table, and some are missing; sequencing was by immunoSEQ multiplex PCR. The sample carries roughly 50,000 clones, 89% recorded once. Sample: peripheral blood. The receptors originated from a human donor in a cohort sampled during active COVID-19.

This clone was detected once. V and J are TRBV11-2 and TRBJ1-5; D perhaps matches TRBD1 (5 bases). This CDR3 has 17 amino acids. Germline-derived CDR1 and CDR2 are SGHAT and FQNNGV. V lost 7 bases, J lost 4 bases, and 23 bases lay in between. CDR3 protein: CASNHRDSLDLNQPQHF. The CDR3 nucleotides are TGTGCCAGCAACCACCGCGACAGCCTAGATTTGAATCAGCCCCAGCATTTT.

The rearrangement links TRBV3-1 (or the pseudogene TRBV3-2) to TRBJ1-6, with a tentative D call TRBD1 (5 bases). V was trimmed by 4 bases and J by 3 bases, leaving 10 bases between them. The CDR3 has 15 amino acids. The germline V gene has CDR1 LGHDT and CDR2 YNNKEL (reference sequence). The CDR3 region is CASSPVRVYNSPLHF. CDR3 coding DNA: TGTGCCAGCAGCCCAGTCAGGGTCTATAATTCACCCCTCCACTTT.

The V and J genes are TRBV4-1 and TRBJ1-4, with 7 bases fitting TRBD1. The CDR3 runs 17 residues. Trimming removed 5 bases from V and 0 bases from J; junction bases left unmatched: 9. The germline V gene has CDR1 MGHRA and CDR2 YSYEKL. CDR3 amino acids: CASSYRGKDSTNEKLFF. CDR3 bases: TGCGCCAGCAGCTACAGGGGTAAAGACTCAACTAATGAAAAACTGTTTTTT.

V and J are TRBV3-1 (or the pseudogene TRBV3-2) and TRBJ1-2, with D possibly TRBD1 on 5 matching bases. The germline V gene has CDR1 LGHDT and CDR2 YNNKEL (reference sequence). V lost 4 bases and J 6 bases, leaving 27 bases between the germline ends. CDR3 size: 18 residues. CDR3 DNA: TGTGCCAGCAGCCTTTTTCTTGCCCCTTACGGACATCCAGATGGCTACACCTTC. Translation: CASSLFLAPYGHPDGYTF.

The chain carries TRBV21-1 and TRBJ2-7; the table names TRBD2, a call not compared with the DNA. TRBV21-1 is termed a pseudogene. The CDR3 is 14 residues long. DNA of the CDR3: TGTGCCAGCAGCCAACGGGGGGTAACCTACGAGCAGTACTTC. It is translated as CASSQRGVTYEQYF.

The chain combines TRBV7-2 with TRBJ1-2; TRBD1 agrees at 7 bases. V was clipped by 4 bases and J by 8 bases; unmatched bases: 7. CDR3 length: 13 residues. CDR1 is SGHTA, CDR2 FQGNSA, per germline. CDR3 DNA sequence: TGTGCCAGCAGCTACAGGGGTTCGGCCGGCTACACCTTC. Protein product: CASSYRGSAGYTF.

This chain uses TRBV6-5 with TRBJ2-1; 9 bases fit TRBD2. There are 14 residues in the CDR3. V trimming: 10 bases; J trimming: 8 bases; junction bases outside the gene matches: 12. In germline, CDR1 is MNHEY, CDR2 SVGAGI. The DNA of the CDR3 is TGTGCCACGACACCCGGGACTAGCTCCCATGAGCAGTTCTTC. Its protein product is CATTPGTSSHEQFF.

The chain recombines TRBV7-9 with TRBJ1-1; 7 bases match TRBD1. The CDR3 contains 16 residues. The J segment lost 0 bases and the V segment lost 4 bases, leaving 8 bases of the junction unmatched. The germline V gene has CDR1 SEHNR and CDR2 FQNEAQ (reference sequence). The CDR3 loop is CASSSTGVRLNTEAFF. CDR3 in DNA: TGTGCCAGCAGCTCTACAGGGGTGAGACTGAACACTGAAGCTTTCTTT.

The chain links TRBV23-1 to TRBJ2-7; D is possibly TRBD2 (6 bases). TRBV23-1 is an ORF for which the function is uncertain. This CDR3 has 16 amino acids. V shed 0 bases and J shed 4 bases, with 16 bases lying between them. CDR3 DNA sequence: TGCGCCAGCAGTCAATCGGAGGGCTACCCGAGGTACGAGCAGTACTTC. Amino acids: CASSQSEGYPRYEQYF.

The chain has TRBV6-5 and TRBJ1-2; D is ambiguous. V dropped 7 bases and J dropped 7 bases, with 16 bases sitting between them. The CDR3 runs 13 residues. The germline CDR1 and CDR2 sequences are MNHEY and SVGAGI. CDR3: CASKSDYLSGYTF. For the CDR3, the DNA is TGTGCCAGCAAATCGGACTACCTATCTGGCTACACCTTC.

The genes are TRBV11-2 and TRBJ2-3; 9 bases line up with TRBD2. V shed 5 bases and J 2 bases; nucleotides not matched to a gene: 17. The CDR3 length is 19 residues. Per the germline V gene, CDR1 is SGHAT and CDR2 is FQNNGV. CDR3 DNA: TGTGCCAGCAGCACCCGCACTCAACCGGGACTAGCCAACACAGATACGCAGTATTTT. Protein: CASSTRTQPGLANTDTQYF.

This sequence joins TRBV4-1 and TRBJ2-2; 13 nucleotides agree with TRBD2. There are 18 residues in the CDR3. Germline assignment: CDR1 MGHRA and CDR2 YSYEKL. V trimming: 6 bases; J trimming: 3 bases; junction bases outside the gene matches: 10. The CDR3 sequence: CASSDSGLAGVYTGELFF. CDR3 coding DNA: TGCGCCAGCAGTGACAGCGGACTAGCGGGGGTCTACACCGGGGAGCTGTTTTTT.

This chain connects TRBV3-1 (or the pseudogene TRBV3-2) to TRBJ2-4; D possibly corresponds to TRBD2 (6 bases). The length of the CDR3 is 16 residues. Deletions cut 1 base from V and 4 bases from J, with 14 bases between. CDR1 and CDR2 from the germline V gene are LGHDT and YNNKEL (reference sequence). This chain's CDR3 is CASSQGFGAGKNIQYF. The CDR3 DNA is TGTGCCAGCAGCCAAGGTTTCGGGGCGGGGAAAAACATTCAGTACTTC.

CDR3 protein: CASSYQGAAKNIQYF. CDR3 nucleotide sequence: TGTGCCAGCAGTTACCAGGGGGCGGCCAAAAACATTCAGTACTTC. The chain employs TRBV6-5 and TRBJ2-4; 8 bases align to TRBD1. Germline assignment: CDR1 MNHEY and CDR2 SVGAGI. The CDR3 totals 15 residues. The trim removed 2 bases at V and 1 base at J, leaving 1 base unmatched.

This chain connects TRBV7-2 to TRBJ2-5; TRBD2 matches at 8 bases. With 8 bases clipped from V and 5 bases from J, the junction kept 7 bases outside the gene matches. This CDR3 has 13 amino acids. CDR1 SGHTA and CDR2 FQGNSA come from the germline V gene. The CDR3 loop reads CASQRGRWETQYF. The CDR3 DNA reads as TGTGCCAGCCAGCGGGGGAGGTGGGAGACCCAGTACTTC.

V and J are TRBV7-2 and TRBJ2-1, with 11 bases that match TRBD2. This CDR3 contains 18 residues. V lost 5 bases, J lost 0 bases, and 9 bases stayed unmatched. Per germline, CDR1 SGHTA and CDR2 FQGNSA. CDR3 nucleotide sequence: TGTGCCAGCAGCGCGCTGCTAGCGGGGGGCCGCTCCTACAATGAGCAGTTCTTC. The encoded protein is CASSALLAGGRSYNEQFF.

The chain is built from TRBV19 and TRBJ2-6; D unclear. Germline V gene lookup returns CDR1 LNHDA and CDR2 SQIVND (reference sequence). This CDR3 has 14 amino acids. Trimming pared 6 bases from V and 0 bases from J, leaving 6 bases between. The chain's CDR3 is CASSYRSGANVLTF. CDR3 nucleotides: TGTGCCAGTAGCTACCGCTCTGGGGCCAACGTCCTGACTTTC. The full variable domain, rest sourced from reference TRBV19 and TRBJ2-6, is DGGITQSPKYLFRKEGQNVTLSCEQNLNHDAMYWYRQDPGQGLRLIYYSQIVNDFQKGDIAEGYSVSREKKESFPLTVTSAQKNPTAFYLCASSYRSGANVLTFGAGSRLTVL.

This sequence joins TRBV6-2 or TRBV6-3 and TRBJ2-2; 8 nucleotides align to TRBD1. The CDR3 length is 18 residues. V was pared by 2 bases and J by 4 bases, with 12 bases of the junction left unmatched. CDR1 and CDR2 (germline): MNHEY, SVGEGT. CDR3 bases: TGTGCCAGCAGTTACGGAACAAGGACAGGGATTTTCACCGGGGAGCTGTTTTTT. Translating it yields CASSYGTRTGIFTGELFF.

The chain employs TRBV6-5 and TRBJ2-2, with D unresolved. Trimming removed 7 bases from V and 0 bases from J, with 12 bases in between. The germline CDR1 and CDR2 sequences are MNHEY and SVGAGI. The CDR3 is 15 residues long. The DNA of the CDR3 is TGTGCCAGCATTCCCGTTTGGCCGAACACCGGGGAGCTGTTTTTT. Translating it yields CASIPVWPNTGELFF.

This clone has only one observation. The chain employs TRBV24-1 and TRBJ1-2, with D maybe TRBD1 (6 bases). V shed 4 bases and J shed 12 bases, with 11 bases lying between them. The CDR3 is 11 residues long. Germline CDR1 reads KGHDR; CDR2 reads SFDVKD. The CDR3 nucleotides read TGTGCCACCAGTGAAATTCACAGGGACACCTTC. Amino acid sequence: CATSEIHRDTF.

The gene calls are TRBV6-2 or TRBV6-3 and TRBJ2-6; possibly TRBD1 for D (5 bases). Germline V gene data show CDR1 as MNHEY and CDR2 as SVGEGT. Trimming stripped 6 bases from V and 1 base from J, with 13 bases between. This CDR3 comprises 16 residues. CDR3: CASSLQGPSGANVLTF. CDR3 bases: TGTGCCAGCAGCCTTCAGGGTCCTTCTGGGGCCAACGTCCTGACTTTC.